Shown below are 19 T cell receptor beta chains from a single sample sequenced in a study of blood T cell repertoires in COVID-19. Clones were read by immunoSEQ multiplex PCR, and TCRdb kept only the in-frame ones, dropping some. There are 470,000 or so clones in the sample; 70% to 90% occur only once, and around 1.8% lies in the top ten. Sequenced sample: PBMCs or T cells enriched from blood (not recorded which). All receptors come from a woman aged 18-29 years with acute COVID-19.

The genes are TRBV12-3 or TRBV12-4 and TRBJ1-5; 7 nucleotides align to TRBD1. The CDR3 has 12 residues. Trimming at V came to 7 bases and at J to 6 bases, leaving 3 bases not matched to a gene. The DNA of the CDR3 is TGTGCCAGCAACCGACAGGGTCAGCCCCAGCATTTT. It codes for CASNRQGQPQHF.

The chain recombines TRBV6-5 with TRBJ1-1; 7 bases fit TRBD1. J was trimmed by 1 base and V by 1 base; bases with no gene match: 6. Germline V gene sequence: CDR1 MNHEY, CDR2 SVGAGI. The CDR3 has 16 amino acids. CDR3 sequence: CASSYYGQATNTEAFF. CDR3 nucleotide sequence: TGTGCCAGCAGTTACTACGGACAGGCGACGAACACTGAAGCTTTCTTT.

A few counts support this clone. The rearrangement uses TRBV7-8 and TRBJ2-5; tentatively, D is TRBD1 (6 bases). Trimming pared 9 bases from V and 4 bases from J, leaving 15 bases between. Per germline, CDR1 SGHVS and CDR2 FQNEAQ. The CDR3 runs 13 residues. The CDR3: CASDQTGRETQYF. In DNA, the CDR3 is TGTGCCAGTGACCAGACAGGCCGAGAGACCCAGTACTTC.

V is TRBV7-2 and J is TRBJ2-4, with a tentative D call TRBD1 (5 bases). Trimming cost V 2 bases and J 0 bases, with 8 bases left between them. This CDR3 spans 15 amino acids. Germline V gene sequence: CDR1 SGHTA, CDR2 FQGNSA. The CDR3 nucleotides are TGTGCCAGCAGCTTAAGACAGCTAGCCAAAAACATTCAGTACTTC. Amino acid sequence: CASSLRQLAKNIQYF.

The chain employs TRBV16 and TRBJ2-3; unclear D gene. The CDR3 spans 12 residues. Germline V gene sequence: CDR1 KGHSY, CDR2 FQNENV. The ends were cut back, 0 bases at V and 5 bases at J, with 3 bases in the middle. The CDR3 bases are TGTGCCAGCAGCCAATCTCAAGATACGCAGTATTTT. Translated, it gives CASSQSQDTQYF. Combining the CDR3 with reference TRBV16 and TRBJ2-3 gives the whole variable domain GEEVAQTPKHLVRGEGQKAKLYCAPIKGHSYVFWYQQVLKNEFKFLISFQNENVFDETGMPKERFSAKCLPNSPCSLEIQATKLEDSAVYFCASSQSQDTQYFGPGTRLTVL.

The J gene is TRBJ2-1, the V gene TRBV28, with 10 bases identical to TRBD2. This CDR3 is built from 15 residues. Germline V lookup: CDR1 MDHEN, CDR2 SYDVKM. V was pared by 5 bases and J by 9 bases, with 10 bases of the junction left unmatched. CDR3 DNA sequence: TGTGCCAGCAGTCCCCTACTAGCGGGAAGGGGTGAGCAGTTCTTC. It encodes CASSPLLAGRGEQFF.

The chain carries TRBV5-1 and TRBJ1-5; D is ambiguous. V was pared by 0 bases and J by 1 base, with 5 bases between. In germline, CDR1 is SGHRS, CDR2 YFSETQ. The CDR3 totals 14 residues. CDR3: CASSLGESNQPQHF. The CDR3 DNA sequence: TGCGCCAGCAGCTTGGGCGAGAGCAATCAGCCCCAGCATTTT.

V usage is TRBV29-1 and J usage is TRBJ2-5; D is possibly TRBD1 (7 bases). Germline CDR1 SQVTM, CDR2 ANQGSEA. The CDR3 spans 14 residues. Trimming left V 4 bases short and J 9 bases short, with 21 bases between. CDR3 in amino acids: CSVGGTAGLRAQYF. In DNA, the CDR3 is TGCAGCGTTGGCGGGACAGCAGGTCTGAGGGCCCAGTACTTC.

This chain joins TRBV15 and TRBJ1-4; D remains unclear. V lost 0 bases and J 8 bases, leaving 16 bases between the germline ends. CDR3 length: 16 amino acids. Germline V gene lookup returns CDR1 LNHNV and CDR2 YYDKDF (reference sequence). CDR3 protein: CATSRDRGSASEKLFF. Written as DNA, the CDR3 is TGTGCCACCAGCAGAGACCGGGGAAGCGCGAGCGAAAAACTGTTTTTT.

This chain joins TRBV29-1 and TRBJ1-2; the D gene is possibly TRBD1 (6 bases). Trimming removed 3 bases from V and 7 bases from J, with 6 bases in between. CDR3 length equals 10 residues. CDR1 SQVTM and CDR2 ANQGSEA come from the germline V gene. CDR3 loop: CSVDRGGYTF. The DNA of the CDR3 is TGCAGCGTTGACAGGGGTGGCTACACCTTC.

The rearrangement uses TRBV4-1 and TRBJ1-2; TRBD1 matches at 7 bases. This CDR3 contains 15 residues. Germline V lookup: CDR1 MGHRA, CDR2 YSYEKL. J lost 2 bases, V lost 5 bases, and 8 bases had no gene match. CDR3 coding DNA: TGCGCCAGCAGCTATCCGGGACAGCGAAACTATGGCTACACCTTC. This translates into CASSYPGQRNYGYTF.

The chain links TRBV7-8 to TRBJ2-5; 11 bases align to TRBD2. V was pared by 5 bases and J by 8 bases, with 10 bases of the junction left unmatched. The CDR3 covers 15 residues. The germline gives CDR1 SGHVS, CDR2 FQNEAQ. CDR3 nucleotide sequence: TGTGCCAGCAGCATGACCGGGACTAGCGGATCAACCCAGTACTTC. This gives the protein CASSMTGTSGSTQYF. The full variable domain, rest sourced from reference TRBV7-8 and TRBJ2-5, is GAGVSQSPRYKVAKRGQDVALRCDPISGHVSLFWYQQALGQGPEFLTYFQNEAQLDKSGLPSDRFFAERPEGSVSTLKIQRTQQEDSAVYLCASSMTGTSGSTQYFGPGTRLLVL.

The rearrangement joins TRBV27 to TRBJ1-6; D may be TRBD1 (5 bases). Germline loops: CDR1 MNHEY, CDR2 SMNVEV (reference sequence). V lost 8 bases to trimming and J lost 4 bases, with 12 bases between them. This CDR3 has 14 amino acids. The CDR3 DNA sequence: TGTGCCAGCGGGAGGGACCGGTATAATTCACCCCTCCACTTT. As protein: CASGRDRYNSPLHF.

The chain couples TRBV7-9 to TRBJ1-2, with 8 bases lining up with TRBD1. The CDR3 has 12 residues. The germline V gene encodes CDR1 SEHNR and CDR2 FQNEAQ (reference sequence). V shed 7 bases, J shed 6 bases, and the junction held 4 bases outside the gene matches. CDR3 in amino acids: CASTKDRDGYTF. DNA for the CDR3: TGTGCCAGCACTAAGGACAGGGATGGCTACACCTTC. Supplemented by reference TRBV7-9 and TRBJ1-2, the full variable domain reads DTGVSQNPRHKITKRGQNVTFRCDPISEHNRLYWYRQTLGQGPEFLTYFQNEAQLEKSRLLSDRFSAERPKGSFSTLEIQRTEQGDSAMYLCASTKDRDGYTFGSGTRLTVV.

This chain links TRBV14 with TRBJ2-3; tentative D call: TRBD2 (6 bases). V dropped 5 bases and J dropped 5 bases, with 17 bases sitting between them. This CDR3 is 15 amino acids long. Germline loops: CDR1 SGHDN, CDR2 FVKESK. The CDR3 is CASSIQEGSQDTQYF. The CDR3 nucleotides read TGTGCCAGCAGCATACAGGAGGGGAGTCAAGATACGCAGTATTTT.

The V call is TRBV12-3 or TRBV12-4, the J call TRBJ2-1, with D uncertain. Deletions cut 0 bases from V and 4 bases from J, with 4 bases between. The CDR3 is 13 residues long. CDR3 bases: TGTGCCAGCAGTTTAGCCCCTTACAATGAGCAGTTCTTC. Encoded protein: CASSLAPYNEQFF.

This chain joins TRBV9 and TRBJ2-3; D unresolved. The V and J ends lost 0 bases and 3 bases respectively, with 8 bases between them. The germline V gene has CDR1 SGDLS and CDR2 YYNGEE. This CDR3 comprises 14 residues. The CDR3 DNA is TGTGCCAGCAGCGTAGGTTCCGGGACAGATACGCAGTATTTT. This gives the protein CASSVGSGTDTQYF.

As DNA, the CDR3 is TGTGCCAGCAGCCTTGGACAGGGGGGTGAAAAACTGTTTTTT. It codes for CASSLGQGGEKLFF. The rearrangement uses TRBV4-2 and TRBJ1-4; the match to TRBD1 covers 10 bases. The CDR3 has 14 residues. Germline assignment: CDR1 LGHNA and CDR2 YNFKEQ. The trim removed 4 bases at V and 7 bases at J, leaving 3 bases unmatched.

The rearrangement joins TRBV19 to TRBJ1-5, with a tentative D call TRBD1 (6 bases). Germline V gene sequence: CDR1 LNHDA, CDR2 SQIVND (reference sequence). Trimming left V 5 bases short and J 0 bases short, with 17 bases between. CDR3 length equals 17 residues. CDR3 in amino acids: CASSSSGQSYSNQPQHF. The DNA for the CDR3 is TGTGCCAGTAGTTCATCCGGACAGTCATATAGCAATCAGCCCCAGCATTTT.